This TCR beta chain was profiled in a study of blood T cell repertoires in COVID-19. Study-level information: Some COVID-19 samples were acute and others convalescent; all came from the United States, Italy and Spain.

V was pared by 4 bases and J by 4 bases, with 16 bases between. The germline V gene has CDR1 GTSNPN and CDR2 SVGIG (reference sequence). The length of the CDR3 is 14 residues. Original data processing: For nucleated cells, counts were estimated from reference gene primer amplification. The protocol was immunoSEQ multiplex PCR, while the TCRdb copy is restricted to in-frame clones and leaves out a portion. V, J and clone size were drawn from that table, and D and trimming were deduced from the DNA. There are approximately 280,000 clones in the sample; 85% to 90% occur only once, and roughly 1.5% lies in the top ten. Participants reported their clinical history, and cohort assignment relied on those reports. The count of this clone is one.

V usage is TRBV30 and J usage is TRBJ1-2; weak D call: TRBD1 (6 bases). The origin of this receptor is a woman in her late teens or twenties with acute COVID-19. The sample taken for sequencing was PBMCs or T cells enriched from blood (not recorded which). Here the CDR3 DNA reads TGTGCCTGGACAAAACGGACAGACTTCTATGGCTACACCTTC. Residues: CAWTKRTDFYGYTF.